This note documents a single T cell receptor (beta chain) sequence. The same CDR3 arises from other DNA sequences in this sample as well. Sequenced by immunoSEQ multiplex PCR; TCRdb stores in-frame clones only, minus some. The sample holds some 400,000 clones; roughly 94% are singletons and the top ten take roughly 0.02%. This sample was included in a study of shared T cell receptors in the human thymus. Between the trimmed V and J ends, which lost 1 base and 0 bases, there was a span of 5 bases. Looked up from germline, CDR1 is SGHTA and CDR2 is FQGNSA. This CDR3 is 14 amino acids long. The TCR originated in a human donor. The chain joins TRBV7-2 to TRBJ2-3; no reliable D call. Sequencing was performed on thymocytes. This chain's CDR3 is CASSLVGSTDTQYF. CDR3 DNA sequence: TGTGCCAGCAGCTTAGTCGGGAGCACAGATACGCAGTATTTT.